This T cell receptor beta chain was documented in a study of blood T cell repertoires in COVID-19. About the research overall: PBMCs, B-cell-depleted T cells, or T cells were the source of the cDNA or gDNA that made up the material.

Data came from immunoSEQ multiplex PCR; TCRdb stores just in-frame clones and leaves some out. The sample yields 270,000 or so clones, around 82% seen once. Germline CDR1 MGHDK, CDR2 SYGVNS. The CDR3 extends over 16 amino acids. The V gene lost 6 bases and the J gene lost 1 base, with 18 bases spanning the gap. The sequence was obtained from a man aged 50-60 years who had recovered from COVID-19. The sequenced material came from PBMCs or T cells enriched from blood (not recorded which). The rearrangement links TRBV25-1 to TRBJ2-5; a possible D gene is TRBD2 (6 bases). The CDR3 nucleotides read TGTGCCAGCAGCCCCTCCCTGGGAGGATTCCAAGAGACCCAGTACTTC. Protein: CASSPSLGGFQETQYF.